Below, 7 T cell receptor beta chains from the same sample are listed, as sequenced in a study of blood T cell repertoires in COVID-19. TCRdb's table, derived via immunoSEQ multiplex PCR, lists solely in-frame clones and lacks some. The sample holds some 200,000 clones; more than 75% are singletons and the top ten take about 5.6%. The sample consisted of peripheral blood. These receptors came from a woman aged 70-85 years with COVID-19, enrolled during active disease.

The chain employs TRBV19 and TRBJ2-7; TRBD2 matches 10 bases. Germline values: CDR1 LNHDA, CDR2 SQIVND (reference sequence). The length of the CDR3 is 19 residues. V was pared by 3 bases and J by 0 bases, with 14 bases of the junction left unmatched. CDR3 in amino acids: CASSIKGPGLAVGSYEQYF. The CDR3 DNA reads as TGTGCCAGTAGTATTAAGGGGCCCGGACTAGCGGTGGGCTCCTACGAGCAGTACTTC.

The chain links TRBV24-1 to TRBJ1-5; possible D gene TRBD1, 5 bases. Germline-derived CDR1 and CDR2 are KGHDR and SFDVKD. CDR3 length: 14 residues. V lost 10 bases and J lost 2, with 14 bases in between. The CDR3 nucleotides are TGTGCCACTGCTTCGGGGGGGGGCAATCAGCCCCAGCATTTT. Encoded protein: CATASGGGNQPQHF.

CDR3 nucleotide sequence: TGTGCCAGCAGTTTTGGCTCGGGTTTAAACTACAATGAGCAGTTCTTC. It specifies CASSFGSGLNYNEQFF. The chain links TRBV28 to TRBJ2-1; D is unclear. V shed 3 bases and J shed 3 bases, with 15 bases lying between them. The CDR3 covers 16 residues. Germline V CDR1 and CDR2: MDHEN, SYDVKM.

J is TRBJ2-1 and V is TRBV30; TRBD2 matches at 11 bases. CDR3 length equals 11 residues. V dropped 8 bases and J dropped 8; count of bases not matched to a gene: 2. Per the germline V gene, CDR1 is GTSNPN and CDR2 is SVGIG (reference sequence). CDR3 protein: CAGTSGDEQFF. In DNA, the CDR3 is TGTGCCGGGACTAGCGGCGATGAGCAGTTCTTC.

The chain joins TRBV7-3 to TRBJ2-7; no clear D gene. This CDR3 has 16 residues. Looked up from germline, CDR1 is SGHTA and CDR2 is FQGTGA. V was cut by 2 bases and J by 2 bases, with 16 bases left in between. The DNA of the CDR3 is TGTGCCAGCAGCTTAGGAGTCAGTAGCTCCACCTACGAGCAGTACTTC. Its translation: CASSLGVSSSTYEQYF.

Concerning this clone itself: Other DNA sequences in the same sample also yield this CDR3. The chain links TRBV3-1 (or the pseudogene TRBV3-2) to TRBJ2-5, with 9 bases lining up with TRBD2. Germline CDR1 reads LGHDT; CDR2 reads YNNKEL (reference sequence). This CDR3 is 14 amino acids long. The V and J ends lost 4 bases and 5 bases, in that order; junction bases with no gene match: 5. The CDR3 protein is CASSLSGSRETQYF. CDR3 bases: TGTGCCAGCAGCCTTAGCGGGAGTAGGGAGACCCAGTACTTC.

The chain has TRBV28 and TRBJ2-1; TRBD2 matches at 7 bases. Looked up from germline, CDR1 is MDHEN and CDR2 is SYDVKM. The junction had 6 bases not matched to a gene; V was cut back by 1 base and J by 0 bases. This CDR3 contains 17 residues. The CDR3 sequence: CASSLSPGGSSYNEQFF. CDR3 nucleotides: TGTGCCAGCAGTTTATCCCCCGGGGGGAGCTCCTACAATGAGCAGTTCTTC.